This T cell receptor (beta chain) emerged from a study of blood T cell repertoires in COVID-19 (dated by TCRdb to 2018 to 2021). About the study as a whole: Samples covering the acute and convalescent phases of COVID-19 were provided by collaborators in the United States, Italy and Spain. Subjects who had been exposed to COVID-19, were actively infected with it, or had recovered from it provided the deeply sampled blood TCRbeta repertoires that made up the dataset. The prospective study material was composed of cDNA or gDNA derived from T cells, B-cell-depleted T cells, or PBMCs. The samples were drawn from the first 160 participants of the ongoing ImmuneRACE study and from 1,254 subjects provided by 6 global collaborators. A freely available public database, intended as a resource for researchers studying the immune response to SARS-CoV-2, is where the repertoires were released. A de-identified subject ID, COVID-19 status, age in years and sex were almost always included in the sample metadata. Where available, HLA class I and class II types were obtained from metadata supplied by the sample provider rather than from assay-based typing. Results and caveats for the whole study, not just this receptor: How much clinical and demographic metadata was included differed by source and by participant, and the metadata was provided uncurated.

TCRbeta CDR3 regions were amplified from genomic DNA using the immunoSEQ Assay, a bias-controlled multiplex PCR. The source study handled its data this way. The number of nucleated cells in each sample was estimated from the amplification of reference gene primers within the assay. To quantify the absolute abundance of each unique TCRbeta CDR3 rearrangement, sequence reads were collapsed and filtered. Productive Simpson clonality was computed per sample as the square root of Simpson's diversity index over productive rearrangements. TCRdb limited this immuneACCESS table to in-frame rearrangements with V and J called. A share of clones is missing; checked studies link under half to unresolved V genes, and the rest is unexplained. Clone size and V and J calls were adopted from that table, with D and trimming inferred from the DNA. The sample table lists just over 200,000 clones, 85% to 90% of them with a count of one. Approximately 5.9% of the sample is held by the ten biggest clonotypes.

CDR1 SQVTM and CDR2 ANQGSEA were looked up in the germline V gene. The CDR3 holds 14 amino acids from the cysteine to the phenylalanine. This entry keeps only the CDR3 DNA: 42 bases, framed from base 1. V and J lose 1 base and 1 base, and a span of 7 bases separates them. This clone was recorded a few times. Its target antigen remains unknown. Base qualities are missing; no much larger clone stands one base away. Each collaborating institution followed its own protocols to collect whole blood in K2EDTA tubes. Collaborator samples were shipped for TCRbeta analysis as frozen whole blood, isolated PBMCs, or DNA extracted from either sample type.

The sequencing input was peripheral blood. The TCR was taken from a man at least 80 years old with acute or convalescent COVID-19. In this chain, TRBV29-1 is recombined with TRBJ1-4; no confident D gene assignment can be made. The DNA reads as follows: TGCAGCGTTGAAGGGCCTGAAACTAATGAAAAACTGTTTTTT. Its product reads: CSVEGPETNEKLFF.